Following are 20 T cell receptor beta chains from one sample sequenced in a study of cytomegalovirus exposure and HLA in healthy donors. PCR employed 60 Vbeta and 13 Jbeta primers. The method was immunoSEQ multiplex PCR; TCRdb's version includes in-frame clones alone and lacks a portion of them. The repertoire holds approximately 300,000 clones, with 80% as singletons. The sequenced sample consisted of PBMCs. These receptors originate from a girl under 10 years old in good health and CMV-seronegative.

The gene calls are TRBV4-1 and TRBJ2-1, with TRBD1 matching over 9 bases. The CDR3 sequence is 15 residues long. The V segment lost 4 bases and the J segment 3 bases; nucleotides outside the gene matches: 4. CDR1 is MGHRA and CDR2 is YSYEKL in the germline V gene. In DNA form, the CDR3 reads TGCGCCAGCAGCCCTAGGGGACAGGGCTACAATGAGCAGTTCTTC. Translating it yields CASSPRGQGYNEQFF.

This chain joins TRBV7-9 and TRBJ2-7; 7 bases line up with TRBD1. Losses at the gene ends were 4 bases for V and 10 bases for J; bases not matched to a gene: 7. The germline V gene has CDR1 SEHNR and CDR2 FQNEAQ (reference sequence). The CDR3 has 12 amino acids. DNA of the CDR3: TGTGCCAGCAGCTCTGAGGGGGCAATCCAGTACTTC. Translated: CASSSEGAIQYF.

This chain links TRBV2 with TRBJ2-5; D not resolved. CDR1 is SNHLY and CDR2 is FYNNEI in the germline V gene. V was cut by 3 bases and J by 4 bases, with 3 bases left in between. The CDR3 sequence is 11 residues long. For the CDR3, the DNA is TGTGCCAGCAGTGATCGAGAGACCCAGTACTTC. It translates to CASSDRETQYF.

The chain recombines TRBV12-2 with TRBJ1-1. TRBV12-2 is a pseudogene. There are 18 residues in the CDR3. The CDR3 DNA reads TGTGCAAGTCGCTTCCGGGACTTAGGATTAGTAATGAACACTGAAGCTTTCTTT. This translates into CASRFRDLGLVMNTEAFF.

In DNA, the CDR3 is TGTGCCAGCTCACCACGTTTCGAGAGCCTTGCAACTAATGAAAAACTGTTTTTT. Amino acids: CASSPRFESLATNEKLFF. The chain carries TRBV18 and TRBJ1-4; D not resolved. Trimming removed 1 base from V and 0 bases from J, with 15 bases in between. This CDR3 contains 18 residues. CDR1 KGHSH and CDR2 LQKENI come from the germline V gene.

CDR3 in DNA: TGCGCCAGCAGCCCTTCAGCCGGGTACGAGCAGTACTTC. Protein sequence: CASSPSAGYEQYF. The chain has TRBV5-1 and TRBJ2-7, with D unresolved. The length of the CDR3 is 13 residues. The germline V gene encodes CDR1 SGHRS and CDR2 YFSETQ. Deletions cut 4 bases from V and 4 bases from J, with 12 bases between.

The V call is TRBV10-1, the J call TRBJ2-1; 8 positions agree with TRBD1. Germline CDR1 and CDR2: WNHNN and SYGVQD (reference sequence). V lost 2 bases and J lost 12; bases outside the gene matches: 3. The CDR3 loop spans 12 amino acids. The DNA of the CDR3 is TGCGCCAGCAGTGAGCCCGGACAGGGGCAGTTCTTC. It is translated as CASSEPGQGQFF.

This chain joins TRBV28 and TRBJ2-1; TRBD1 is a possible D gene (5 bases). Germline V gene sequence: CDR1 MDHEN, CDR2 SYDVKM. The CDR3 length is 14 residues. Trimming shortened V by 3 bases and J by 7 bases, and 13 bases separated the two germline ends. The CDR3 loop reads CASSLDGRTNEQFF. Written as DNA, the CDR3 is TGTGCCAGCAGTTTGGATGGTAGGACAAATGAGCAGTTCTTC.

In nucleotides, the CDR3 is TGTGCCAGCAGTAACCCGACAGGGAACACTGAAGCTTTCTTT. Its protein is CASSNPTGNTEAFF. J is TRBJ1-1 and V is TRBV28, with D perhaps matching TRBD1 (6 bases). The CDR3 is made up of 14 amino acids. V lost 5 bases and J 1 base, leaving 11 bases between the germline ends. From germline, CDR1 is MDHEN and CDR2 SYDVKM.

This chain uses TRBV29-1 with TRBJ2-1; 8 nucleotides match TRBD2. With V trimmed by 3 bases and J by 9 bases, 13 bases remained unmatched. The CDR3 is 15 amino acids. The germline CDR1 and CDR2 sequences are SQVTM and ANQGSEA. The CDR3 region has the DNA TGCAGCGTTGAGAATGGGGGACTAGAGTTATCTGAGCAGTTCTTC. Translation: CSVENGGLELSEQFF.

CDR3 nucleotides: TGTGCCACCAGCAGAGAGAACAGGAACACTGAAGCTTTCTTT. This sequence encodes CATSRENRNTEAFF. V gene TRBV15 combines with J gene TRBJ1-1, with D unresolved. V shed 0 bases and J shed 1 base, with 6 bases lying between them. Germline assignment: CDR1 LNHNV and CDR2 YYDKDF (reference sequence). CDR3 size: 14 residues.

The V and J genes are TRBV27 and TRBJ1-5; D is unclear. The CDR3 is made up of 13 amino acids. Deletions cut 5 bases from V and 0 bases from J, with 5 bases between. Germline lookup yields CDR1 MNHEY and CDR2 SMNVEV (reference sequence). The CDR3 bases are TGTGCCAGCAGTACCTATAGCAATCAGCCCCAGCATTTT. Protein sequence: CASSTYSNQPQHF.

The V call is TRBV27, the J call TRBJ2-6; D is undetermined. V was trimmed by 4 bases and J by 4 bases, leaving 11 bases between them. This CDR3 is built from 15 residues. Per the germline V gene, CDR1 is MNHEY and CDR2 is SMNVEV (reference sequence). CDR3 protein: CASSWSSRGANVLTF. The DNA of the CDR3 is TGTGCCAGCAGTTGGTCGTCGAGAGGGGCCAACGTCCTGACTTTC.

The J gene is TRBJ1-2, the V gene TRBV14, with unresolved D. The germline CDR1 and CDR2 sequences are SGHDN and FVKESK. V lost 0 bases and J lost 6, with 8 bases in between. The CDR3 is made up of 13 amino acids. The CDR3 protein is CASSQDLGDGYTF. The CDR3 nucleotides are TGTGCCAGCAGCCAAGATCTAGGTGATGGCTACACCTTC.

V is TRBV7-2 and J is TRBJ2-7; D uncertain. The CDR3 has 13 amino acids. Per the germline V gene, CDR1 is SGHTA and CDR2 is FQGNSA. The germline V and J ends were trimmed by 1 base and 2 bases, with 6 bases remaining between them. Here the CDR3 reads CASSLELAYEQYF. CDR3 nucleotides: TGTGCCAGCAGCTTAGAGCTAGCCTACGAGCAGTACTTC.

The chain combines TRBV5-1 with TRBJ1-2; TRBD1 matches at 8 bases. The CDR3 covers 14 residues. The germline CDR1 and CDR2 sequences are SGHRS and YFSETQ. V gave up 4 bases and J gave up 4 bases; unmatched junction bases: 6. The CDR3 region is CASSVDRESYGYTF. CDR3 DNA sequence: TGCGCCAGCAGCGTGGACAGGGAAAGCTATGGCTACACCTTC. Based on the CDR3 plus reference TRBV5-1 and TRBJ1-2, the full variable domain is KAGVTQTPRYLIKTRGQQVTLSCSPISGHRSVSWYQQTPGQGLQFLFEYFSETQRNKGNFPGRFSGRQFSNSRSEMNVSTLELGDSALYLCASSVDRESYGYTFGSGTRLTVV.

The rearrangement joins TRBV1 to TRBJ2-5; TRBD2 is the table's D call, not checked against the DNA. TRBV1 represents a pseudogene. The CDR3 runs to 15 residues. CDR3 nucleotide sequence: TGCACCAGCAAGGCCCAAACTATGGTCCAAGAGACCCAGTACTTC. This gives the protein CTSKAQTMVQETQYF.

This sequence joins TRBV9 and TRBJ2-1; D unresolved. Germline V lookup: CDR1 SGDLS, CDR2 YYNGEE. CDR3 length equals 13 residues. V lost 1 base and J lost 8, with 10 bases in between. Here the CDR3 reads CASSVLSGDEQFF. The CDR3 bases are TGTGCCAGCAGCGTACTTAGTGGTGATGAGCAGTTCTTC.

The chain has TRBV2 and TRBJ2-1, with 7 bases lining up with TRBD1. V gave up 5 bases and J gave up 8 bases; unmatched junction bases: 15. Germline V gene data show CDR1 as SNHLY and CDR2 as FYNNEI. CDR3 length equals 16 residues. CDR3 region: CASSHLDRATGDEQFF. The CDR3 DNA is TGTGCCAGCAGTCACCTTGACAGGGCCACGGGCGATGAGCAGTTCTTC. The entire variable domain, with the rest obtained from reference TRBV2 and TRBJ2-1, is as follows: EPEVTQTPSHQVTQMGQEVILRCVPISNHLYFYWYRQILGQKVEFLVSFYNNEISEKSEIFDDQFSVERPDGSNFTLKIRSTKLEDSAMYFCASSHLDRATGDEQFFGPGTRLTVL.

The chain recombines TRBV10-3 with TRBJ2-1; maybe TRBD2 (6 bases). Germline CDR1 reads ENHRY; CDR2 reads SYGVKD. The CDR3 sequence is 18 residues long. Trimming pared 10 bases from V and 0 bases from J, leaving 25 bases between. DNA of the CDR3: TGTGCCACCGATACCGGGACTTATCATACCCGCTCCTACAATGAGCAGTTCTTC. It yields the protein CATDTGTYHTRSYNEQFF.